This TCR beta chain was obtained from a study of blood T cell repertoires in COVID-19. At the level of the study: In each case, the material was cDNA or gDNA derived from T cells, B-cell-depleted T cells, or PBMCs.

Authors' methods: Reference gene primer amplification in the assay estimated nucleated cell counts. This table comes from immunoSEQ multiplex PCR, and its TCRdb copy is limited to in-frame clones, with some not included. V, J and clone size were drawn from that table, and D and trimming were deduced from the DNA. Of about 55,000 clones listed, roughly 80% are singletons. The V end was cut by 5 bases, the J end by 4 bases, with 21 bases between. The germline gives CDR1 SGHNT, CDR2 YYREEE (reference sequence). This CDR3 is 16 amino acids long. The genes are TRBV5-4 and TRBJ1-2; perhaps TRBD1 as D (6 bases). The clonotype comes from a human donor in a cohort sampled during active or convalescent COVID-19. The sample taken for sequencing was peripheral blood. The CDR3 loop reads CASRDRAGANVYGYTF. In DNA, the CDR3 is TGTGCCAGCAGGGATAGGGCAGGGGCGAATGTCTATGGCTACACCTTC. Together with reference TRBV5-4 and TRBJ1-2, the CDR3 gives the full variable domain: ETGVTQSPTHLIKTRGQQVTLRCSSQSGHNTVSWYQQALGQGPQFIFQYYREEENGRGNFPPRFSGLQFPNYSSELNVNALELDDSALYLCASRDRAGANVYGYTFGSGTRLTVV.